These 24 T cell receptor beta chains share one sample of origin, sequenced in a study of cytomegalovirus exposure and HLA in healthy donors. The PCR used 60 Vbeta and 13 Jbeta primers. Profiling relied on immunoSEQ multiplex PCR, and the TCRdb table lists in-frame clones only, not all of them. In the table there are 200,000 to 250,000 clones, 77% of which are singletons. Specimen: PBMCs. These receptor sequences come from a woman in her sixties or seventies in good health and CMV-seropositive.

The V and J genes are TRBV11-1 and TRBJ2-7, with D possibly being TRBD2 (6 bases). The CDR3 contains 13 residues. The ends were cut back, 5 bases at V and 5 bases at J, with 13 bases in the middle. In germline, CDR1 is SGHAT, CDR2 FQDESV (reference sequence). CDR3 in amino acids: CASSQSGVNEQYF. CDR3 in DNA: TGTGCCAGCAGCCAATCGGGGGTTAACGAGCAGTACTTC. The variable domain in full, completed from reference TRBV11-1 and TRBJ2-7, reads EAEVAQSPRYKITEKSQAVAFWCDPISGHATLYWYRQILGQGPELLVQFQDESVVDDSQLPKDRFSAERLKGVDSTLKIQPAELGDSAMYLCASSQSGVNEQYFGPGTRLTVT.

The chain couples TRBV5-5 to TRBJ1-6; D call uncertain. CDR1 is SGHKS and CDR2 is YYEKEE in the germline V gene (reference sequence). V was cut by 7 bases and J by 12 bases, with 17 bases left in between. The CDR3 sequence is 13 residues long. The CDR3 DNA is TGTGCCAGCGGCTCTCGCACTCAATTACCCCTCCACTTT. It translates to CASGSRTQLPLHF.

The CDR3 sequence: CASSPFMAGGGNTIYF. CDR3 nucleotides: TGTGCCAGCAGCCCCTTCATGGCGGGGGGCGGGAACACCATATATTTT. The chain carries TRBV7-3 and TRBJ1-3, with TRBD1 as a possible D gene (6 bases). Germline CDR1 SGHTA, CDR2 FQGTGA. V lost 5 bases and J lost 7, with 21 bases in between. This CDR3 contains 16 residues.

The chain carries TRBV4-2 and TRBJ1-4, with D possibly matching TRBD1 (6 bases). The germline V gene encodes CDR1 LGHNA and CDR2 YNFKEQ. The V end was cut by 4 bases, the J end by 0 bases, with 9 bases between. The CDR3 length is 15 residues. The CDR3 DNA sequence: TGTGCCAGCAGCCTATGGACAGCAACTAATGAAAAACTGTTTTTT. Translation gives CASSLWTATNEKLFF.

The genes are TRBV7-9 and TRBJ1-5; D perhaps matches TRBD1 (6 bases). Germline V gene sequence: CDR1 SEHNR, CDR2 FQNEAQ (reference sequence). With 5 bases removed from V and 1 base from J, the gap between germline ends came to 9 bases. The CDR3 has 14 residues. The CDR3 loop reads CASSITGSNQPQHF. The CDR3 bases are TGTGCCAGCAGCATAACAGGGAGCAATCAGCCCCAGCATTTT.

This clone appeared a single time. The chain couples TRBV19 to TRBJ2-3; D gene ambiguous. The CDR3 length is 15 residues. CDR1 LNHDA and CDR2 SQIVND come from the germline V gene (reference sequence). Deletions cut 5 bases from V and 0 bases from J, with 12 bases between. DNA of the CDR3: TGTGCCAGTAGTCCCCTCTCTACTAGCACAGATACGCAGTATTTT. This codes for CASSPLSTSTDTQYF.

The rearrangement links TRBV5-6 to TRBJ2-7, with D tentatively TRBD2 (5 bases). Per germline, CDR1 SGHDT and CDR2 YYEEEE. Trimming stripped 3 bases from V and 9 bases from J, with 19 bases between. This CDR3 spans 14 amino acids. The CDR3 loop reads CASSSLPGILRQYF. CDR3 DNA: TGTGCCAGCAGCTCGCTGCCGGGAATCCTTCGGCAGTACTTC.

The J gene is TRBJ1-2, the V gene TRBV6-5, with a possible D match to TRBD1 (5 bases). The V end lost 5 bases, the J end lost 5 bases, and 12 bases lay between the germline ends. Germline assignment: CDR1 MNHEY and CDR2 SVGAGI. There are 13 residues in the CDR3. DNA of the CDR3: TGTGCCAGCAGTAGCCAGGGTTGGTATGGCTACACCTTC. Translated: CASSSQGWYGYTF.

The J gene is TRBJ1-2, the V gene TRBV6-5, with 7 bases matching TRBD1. V dropped 0 bases and J dropped 5; count of bases not matched to a gene: 3. From germline, CDR1 is MNHEY and CDR2 SVGAGI. The CDR3 extends over 14 amino acids. The CDR3 is CASSYSRDRYGYTF. CDR3 nucleotide sequence: TGTGCCAGCAGTTACTCGAGGGACAGATATGGCTACACCTTC.

This clone was detected only once. The V call is TRBV5-8, the J call TRBJ1-4, with a tentative D call TRBD1 (6 bases). V lost 4 bases to trimming and J lost 5 bases, with 21 bases between them. Germline V gene data show CDR1 as SGHTS and CDR2 as YDEGEE. This CDR3 region has 17 residues. CDR3 bases: TGTGCCAGCAGCATTGGACTAGGGGGGTCTTACAATGAAAAACTGTTTTTT. Its translation: CASSIGLGGSYNEKLFF.

The chain carries TRBV30 and TRBJ2-2; D call uncertain. V dropped 3 bases and J dropped 7 bases, with 12 bases sitting between them. Germline V gene lookup returns CDR1 GTSNPN and CDR2 SVGIG (reference sequence). There are 13 residues in the CDR3. CDR3 nucleotides: TGTGCCTGGAGGGGCTTCGGTGGCGGGGAGCTGTTTTTT. Translated: CAWRGFGGGELFF.

CDR3: CASKNGGQETQYF. CDR3 DNA sequence: TGTGCCAGCAAGAACGGCGGCCAAGAGACCCAGTACTTC. The chain has TRBV2 and TRBJ2-5; D unresolved. There are 13 residues in the CDR3. V was pared by 7 bases and J by 1 base, with 10 bases between. Germline V CDR1 and CDR2: SNHLY, FYNNEI.

This clone was seen only a few times. The chain carries TRBV19 and TRBJ2-7, with D perhaps matching TRBD2 (5 bases). CDR1 LNHDA and CDR2 SQIVND come from the germline V gene (reference sequence). With 11 bases removed from V and 0 bases from J, the gap between germline ends came to 11 bases. There are 12 residues in the CDR3. CDR3 bases: TGTGCCGGAGTGGGGAGCTCCTACGAGCAGTACTTC. Translated: CAGVGSSYEQYF.

The chain combines TRBV5-1 with TRBJ1-1, with 8 bases lining up with TRBD1. V shed 2 bases, J shed 0 bases, and the junction held 9 bases outside the gene matches. Looked up from germline, CDR1 is SGHRS and CDR2 is YFSETQ. The CDR3 contains 17 residues. CDR3 sequence reads: CASSLGQGSRMNTEAFF. The CDR3 nucleotides read TGCGCCAGCAGCTTAGGACAGGGTAGTAGGATGAACACTGAAGCTTTCTTT.

V gene TRBV27 combines with J gene TRBJ1-2; 7 positions agree with TRBD1. The trim removed 3 bases at V and 6 bases at J, leaving 16 bases unmatched. This CDR3 has 17 amino acids. CDR1 is MNHEY, CDR2 SMNVEV, per germline (reference sequence). The CDR3 loop is CASSFWARQGDTDGYTF. DNA of the CDR3: TGTGCCAGCAGTTTCTGGGCGAGACAGGGAGACACTGATGGCTACACCTTC.

As concerns this clone: Different DNA sequences within this sample yield the same CDR3. The chain links TRBV5-4 to TRBJ2-7, with D tentatively TRBD1 (6 bases). The CDR3 has 12 residues. Germline assignment: CDR1 SGHNT and CDR2 YYREEE (reference sequence). Trimming pared 3 bases from V and 4 bases from J, leaving 8 bases between. CDR3 sequence (DNA): TGTGCCAGCAGCTCTCAGGGGTACGAGCAGTACTTC. This translates into CASSSQGYEQYF.

This rearrangement joins TRBV11-2 to TRBJ2-3; 7 nucleotides agree with TRBD1. The V gene end was trimmed by 2 bases and the J gene end by 4 bases; junction bases not matched to a gene: 6. The germline gives CDR1 SGHAT, CDR2 FQNNGV. The CDR3 loop spans 15 amino acids. The CDR3: CASSLRGRDADTQYF. The CDR3 nucleotides read TGTGCCAGCAGCTTAAGGGGGCGCGATGCAGATACGCAGTATTTT.

The rearrangement uses TRBV29-1 and TRBJ2-3; TRBD1 matches 10 bases. After removal of 7 bases from V and 5 bases from J, the junction contained 6 bases not matched to a gene. CDR1 and CDR2 from the germline V gene are SQVTM and ANQGSEA. This CDR3 region has 13 residues. CDR3 protein: CSALGQGGDTQYF. CDR3 nucleotides: TGCAGCGCCCTCGGACAGGGGGGAGATACGCAGTATTTT.

This clone was found a few times. This sequence joins TRBV30 and TRBJ1-2; D remains unclear. CDR3 length: 13 amino acids. Deletions cut 4 bases from V and 0 bases from J, with 9 bases between. Per the germline V gene, CDR1 is GTSNPN and CDR2 is SVGIG (reference sequence). DNA of the CDR3: TGTGCCTGGAATGGAGAGCCTAACTATGGCTACACCTTC. This sequence encodes CAWNGEPNYGYTF.

In this sample, this clone turned up a few times. The chain recombines TRBV28 with TRBJ2-2, with D perhaps matching TRBD2 (7 bases). V dropped 6 bases and J dropped 6 bases, with 17 bases sitting between them. The germline gives CDR1 MDHEN, CDR2 SYDVKM. There are 15 residues in the CDR3. The CDR3 protein is CASRRGGGSAGELFF. The CDR3 DNA follows: TGTGCCAGCAGGCGTGGGGGGGGCAGCGCCGGGGAGCTGTTTTTT.

CDR3 in DNA: TGTGCCAGCAGCTTGACAGGGGGAAACACTGAAGCTTTCTTT. It specifies CASSLTGGNTEAFF. V gene TRBV5-6 combines with J gene TRBJ1-1; TRBD1 matches 8 bases. Germline CDR1 SGHDT, CDR2 YYEEEE. This CDR3 has 14 residues. The V segment lost 1 base and the J segment 2 bases; nucleotides outside the gene matches: 1.

This chain joins TRBV5-1 and TRBJ1-4; D remains unclear. V was trimmed by 0 bases and J by 0 bases, leaving 6 bases between them. The V gene's germline CDR1 is SGHRS and CDR2 YFSETQ. This CDR3 has 15 amino acids. CDR3 in DNA: TGCGCCAGCAGCTTGGTTCAGGCAACTAATGAAAAACTGTTTTTT. Protein product: CASSLVQATNEKLFF.

This clone showed up just a few times. The chain is built from TRBV11-2 and TRBJ1-5, with a possible D match to TRBD1 (5 bases). Trimming shortened V by 8 bases and J by 3 bases, and 14 bases separated the two germline ends. The CDR3 covers 14 residues. The germline V gene encodes CDR1 SGHAT and CDR2 FQNNGV. CDR3 in amino acids: CASARGINNQPQHF. In nucleotides, the CDR3 is TGTGCCAGCGCGCGGGGGATTAACAATCAGCCCCAGCATTTT.

The genes are TRBV7-2 and TRBJ1-5; TRBD1 is a possible D gene (6 bases). Trimming took 6 bases from V and 4 from J, leaving 16 bases between them. The V gene's germline CDR1 is SGHTA and CDR2 FQGNSA. This CDR3 region has 15 residues. The CDR3: CASRQQGYGNQPQHF. The CDR3 coding sequence is TGTGCCAGCAGACAACAGGGTTATGGGAATCAGCCCCAGCATTTT.